This T cell receptor beta chain was documented in a study of cytomegalovirus exposure and HLA in healthy donors. At the level of the study: From some 190 million T cells, an earlier analysis saw 120 million or so unique TCR beta sequences. Study outcomes and limitations: According to reports, the classifier identified cytomegalovirus status with high specificity and sensitivity. With later analysis, a missense DCLRE1C variant became linked to TCR beta V- and J-gene trimming. The dataset shows that most TCR sequences were rare, while some public TCRs occurred in many donors.

The PCR made use of 60 Vbeta and 13 Jbeta primers. TCRdb keeps only in-frame clones here, not all; method: immunoSEQ multiplex PCR. This table holds 70,000 to 90,000 clones, around 83% found once. On this clone: Its antigen is unidentified.

Trimming took 3 bases from V and 2 from J; bases not matched to a gene: 8. The germline V gene encodes CDR1 SGHRS and CDR2 YFSETQ. The CDR3 covers 17 residues. The TCR sequence derives from a man between 65 and 85 years old in good health and CMV-seropositive. The V and J genes are TRBV5-1 and TRBJ2-3; 11 bases are shared with TRBD2. Material for sequencing was PBMCs. CDR3 protein: CASSYISGRAPTDTQYF. CDR3 nucleotides: TGCGCCAGCAGCTATATTAGCGGGAGGGCCCCCACAGATACGCAGTATTTT.